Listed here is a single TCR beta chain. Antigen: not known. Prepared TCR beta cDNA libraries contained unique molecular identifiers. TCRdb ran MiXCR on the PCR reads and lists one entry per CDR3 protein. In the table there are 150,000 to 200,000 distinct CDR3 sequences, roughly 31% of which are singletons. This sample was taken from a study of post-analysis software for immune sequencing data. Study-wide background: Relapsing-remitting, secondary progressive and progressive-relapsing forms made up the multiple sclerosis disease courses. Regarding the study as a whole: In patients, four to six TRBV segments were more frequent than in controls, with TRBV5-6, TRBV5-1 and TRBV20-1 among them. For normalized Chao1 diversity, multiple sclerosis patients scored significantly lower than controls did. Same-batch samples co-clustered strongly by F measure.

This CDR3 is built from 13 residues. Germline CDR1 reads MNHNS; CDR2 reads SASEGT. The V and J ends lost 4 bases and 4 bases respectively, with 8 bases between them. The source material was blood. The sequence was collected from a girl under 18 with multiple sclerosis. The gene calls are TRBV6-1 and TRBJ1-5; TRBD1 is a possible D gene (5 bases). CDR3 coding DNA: TGTGCCAGCAGTGGGGGGACTAATCAGCCCCAGCATTTT. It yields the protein CASSGGTNQPQHF.